These T cell receptor beta chains were read from a single sample in a study of CD8+CD57+ T cells in acquired aplastic anemia. One entry per CDR3 protein results from TCRdb running MiXCR on the reads. The data contain roughly 150,000 distinct CDR3 sequences, over 40% of them singletons. The material sequenced was sorted CD4+, CD8+, or CD8+CD57+ T cells (not recorded which) from PBMCs. The receptors were sampled from a human donor with aplastic anemia. CDR3s include the opening cysteine and the closing phenylalanine or tryptophan. The D gene is left open where the match is weak. Where a row states a size, it is once, few, many or the class of an expanded clone; other rows omit it.

v_call	clone_size	d_call	j_call	cdr3_nt	cdr3_aa
TRBV7-2	many	-	TRBJ1-1	TGTGCCAGCAGGGCAACGGGGGCAAGGACTGAAGCTTTCTTT	CASRATGARTEAFF
TRBV27	-	-	TRBJ2-2	TGTGCCAGCAGTTTATCGTGGCTTGGCACCGGGGAGCTGTTTTTT	CASSLSWLGTGELFF
TRBV2	many	-	TRBJ1-5	TGTGCCAGCAGTGGGGGGGGAGGCAATCAGCCCCAGCATTTT	CASSGGGGNQPQHF
TRBV2	-	-	TRBJ1-5	TGTGCCAGCAGTGACAGCTTTAGTCAGCCCCAGCATTTT	CASSDSFSQPQHF
TRBV25-1	-	TRBD1	TRBJ2-2	TGTGCCAGCAGTGAACCAGGACAGGGGGACAGGGAGCTGTTTTTT	CASSEPGQGDRELFF
TRBV11-1	-	-	TRBJ1-1	TGTGCCAGCAGCTTAGGGGCGGGGGCGGCCATGAACACTGAAGCTTTCTTT	CASSLGAGAAMNTEAFF
TRBV18	many	-	TRBJ2-3	TGTGCCAGCTCACGCGGACCTAGCACAGATACGCAGTATTTT	CASSRGPSTDTQYF
TRBV20-1	-	TRBD2	TRBJ2-3	TGCAGTGCTAGAGATTGGCTAGCGGGGGGCACAGATACGCAGTATTTT	CSARDWLAGGTDTQYF
TRBV2	many	TRBD1	TRBJ1-6	TGTGCCAGCAGTGAAACCACAGGGGGCGGTTCACCCCTCCACTTT	CASSETTGGGSPLHF
TRBV5-4	many	TRBD2	TRBJ2-2	TGTGCCAGCAGCTTCGTGACTAGCGGGAGGGCCACCGGGGAGCTGTTTTTT	CASSFVTSGRATGELFF
TRBV5-1	many	-	TRBJ2-5	TGCGCCAGCAGCTTAGGGGGGGTCCAAGAGACCCAGTACTTC	CASSLGGVQETQYF
TRBV29-1	-	-	TRBJ1-2	TGCAGCCAAGAAACCCGGGGAGAGGGCTACACCTTC	CSQETRGEGYTF
TRBV10-3	once	TRBD2	TRBJ2-1	TGTGCCAGCAGTGAAGCGTCCGGGACTAGGACGTACAATGAGCAGTCCTTC	CASSEASGTRTYNEQSF
TRBV19	-	-	TRBJ2-7	TGTGCCAGTAGTACGGACAGCCAGAGCTCCTACGAGCAGTACTTC	CASSTDSQSSYEQYF
TRBV11-1	-	TRBD2	TRBJ2-3	TGTGCCAGCAGCACCCCCCGGACTAGCGGGGGGGCCCCATCGTGGGATACGCAGTATTTT	CASSTPRTSGGAPSWDTQYF
TRBV7-9	-	-	TRBJ1-2	TGTGCCAGCAGCTATTCAGACGAAAGCGGCTACACCTTC	CASSYSDESGYTF
TRBV15	-	-	TRBJ1-2	TGTGCCACCAGCAGAGATGAGCAGGACTATGGCTACACCTTC	CATSRDEQDYGYTF
TRBV9	many	TRBD1	TRBJ2-7	TGTGCCAGCAGCGTAGGTCCCGGGACAGGGTCCTACGAGCAGTACTTC	CASSVGPGTGSYEQYF
TRBV2	-	-	TRBJ1-5	TGTGCCAGCAGTGAAGATCATGATCAGCCCCAGCATTTT	CASSEDHDQPQHF
TRBV5-5	many	-	TRBJ1-6	TGTGCCAGCAGCTTGGAAGGACAGATGAATTCACCCCTCCACTTT	CASSLEGQMNSPLHF
TRBV11-3	many	TRBD1	TRBJ2-5	TGTGCCAGCAGCCCGGGACAGGGGAGTGGGACCCAGTACTTC	CASSPGQGSGTQYF
TRBV24-1	many	-	TRBJ2-1	TGTGCCACCAGTGACACCAATGAGCAGTTCTTC	CATSDTNEQFF
TRBV7-2	many	-	TRBJ2-5	TGTGCCAGCAGCTCCCCTGGCGGGATTCAATACTTC	CASSSPGGIQYF
TRBV9	-	TRBD1	TRBJ1-3	TGTGCCAGCAGCCCCCGGACAGGGGAGGCTGGAAACACCATATATTTT	CASSPRTGEAGNTIYF
TRBV9	-	-	TRBJ2-5	TGTGCCAGCAGCGTAGGCGGGGTAACCCAAGAGACCCAGTACTTC	CASSVGGVTQETQYF
TRBV19	many	-	TRBJ1-2	TGTGCCAGTAGCCGACGCCCCGGGACTGCGTATGGCTACACCTTC	CASSRRPGTAYGYTF
TRBV10-3	once	-	TRBJ2-1	TGTGCCATTGGGGGGTCCTTTAATGAGCAGTTCTTC	CAIGGSFNEQFF
TRBV29-1	-	-	TRBJ2-5	TGCGGCGTTGAAGGAGGCGGCAGGGCGTACCAAGAGACCCAGTACTTC	CGVEGGGRAYQETQYF
TRBV5-5	many	TRBD1	TRBJ1-1	TGTGCCAGCAGCTTCGGGACAGGGGGCAGTGAAGCTTTCTTT	CASSFGTGGSEAFF
TRBV6-5	-	TRBD2	TRBJ2-7	TGTGCCAGCAGTTACGGGTTAGCGGGGGGCTACGAGCAGTACTTC	CASSYGLAGGYEQYF
TRBV4-1	few	TRBD1	TRBJ1-4	TGTGCCAGCAGCACGGGACAGCTCAATGAAAAACTGTTTTTT	CASSTGQLNEKLFF
TRBV15	few	TRBD2	TRBJ2-5	TGTGCCACCAGCAGTGATACCGGGACTAGCAACTTC	CATSSDTGTSNF
TRBV10-3	many	-	TRBJ1-5	TGTGCCATCAGCCAAAGTCAGGTTACTAGCAATCAGCCCCAGCATTTT	CAISQSQVTSNQPQHF
TRBV5-5	many	TRBD1	TRBJ1-4	TGTGCCAGCAGATTAACCCCGGGACAGATGAATGAAAAACTGTTTTTT	CASRLTPGQMNEKLFF
TRBV5-1	many	-	TRBJ2-3	TGCGCCAGCAGCTTGGCCCTATCCGGGGGAAGAGATACGCAGTATTTT	CASSLALSGGRDTQYF
TRBV19	many	TRBD1	TRBJ2-3	TGTGCCAGTAGTATCTCACACAGGGGGTCAGGGGGGACACAATCAGATACGCAGTATTTT	CASSISHRGSGGTQSDTQYF
TRBV7-6	-	-	TRBJ1-1	TGTGCCAGCAGCGGAGGGCTGGGCACTGAAGCTTTCTTT	CASSGGLGTEAFF
TRBV5-1	many	TRBD1	TRBJ2-2	TGCGCCAGCAGCTTGACCTGGACAGGGCCCACCGGGGAGCTGTTTTTT	CASSLTWTGPTGELFF
TRBV15	few	-	TRBJ1-2	TGTGCCACCAGCAGAGATGGGCAGAGCTACACCTTC	CATSRDGQSYTF
TRBV12-5	-	TRBD1	TRBJ2-2	TGTGCTAGTGGTTTGGGTAAACGACAGGGAACCGGGGAGCTGTTTTTT	CASGLGKRQGTGELFF
TRBV10-3	-	-	TRBJ1-1	TGTGCCATCAGTGAGGGAAACACCGGGGGATTGAACACTGAAGCTTTCTTT	CAISEGNTGGLNTEAFF
TRBV10-1	-	TRBD2	TRBJ2-1	TGCGCCAGCATTGATAGCGGGGGGGTAAGGCATAGCAATGAGCAGTTCTTC	CASIDSGGVRHSNEQFF
TRBV19	many	TRBD1	TRBJ1-1	TGTGCCAGTAGTCGACAGGGAGCTGAAGCTTTCTTT	CASSRQGAEAFF
TRBV7-9	-	-	TRBJ1-6	TGTGCCAGCAGCTTAGATAGGCAAAGTCAAACCCTCCACTTT	CASSLDRQSQTLHF
TRBV12-3/TRBV12-4	many	TRBD1	TRBJ1-2	TGTGCCAGCAGTTTAGGGACAGGGTCGACCTATGGCTACACCTTC	CASSLGTGSTYGYTF
TRBV5-5	many	-	TRBJ2-3	TGTGCCAGCAGCTCCCATGACGGGCCCACAGATACGCAGTATTTT	CASSSHDGPTDTQYF